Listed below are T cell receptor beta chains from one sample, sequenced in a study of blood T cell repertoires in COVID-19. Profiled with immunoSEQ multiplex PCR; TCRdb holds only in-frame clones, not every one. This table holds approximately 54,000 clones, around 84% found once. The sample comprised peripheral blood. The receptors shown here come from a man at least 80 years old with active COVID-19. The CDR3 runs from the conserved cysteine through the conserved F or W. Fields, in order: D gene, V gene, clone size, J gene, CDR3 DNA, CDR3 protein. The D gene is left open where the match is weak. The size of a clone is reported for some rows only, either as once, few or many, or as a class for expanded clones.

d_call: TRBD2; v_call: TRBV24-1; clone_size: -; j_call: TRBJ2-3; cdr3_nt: TGTGCCACCAGTGATTCGACTAGCGGTCGCACAGATACGCAGTATTTT; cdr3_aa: CATSDSTSGRTDTQYF
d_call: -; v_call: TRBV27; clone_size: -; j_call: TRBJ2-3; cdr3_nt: TGTGCCAGCAGTCCCTGGGCAGCGGTCTCTAGCACAGATACGCAGTATTTT; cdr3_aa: CASSPWAAVSSTDTQYF
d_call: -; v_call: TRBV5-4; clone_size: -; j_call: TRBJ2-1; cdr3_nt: TGTGCCAGCAGCCGGGGTGGCGGGTCCTCCTACAATGAGCAGTTCTTC; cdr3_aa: CASSRGGGSSYNEQFF
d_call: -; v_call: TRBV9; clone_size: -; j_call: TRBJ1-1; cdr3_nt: TGTGCCAGCAGTTTAAGGGTAGGGGGGAACACTGAAGCTTTCTTT; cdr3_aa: CASSLRVGGNTEAFF
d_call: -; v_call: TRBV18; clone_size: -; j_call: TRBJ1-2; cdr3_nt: TGTGCCAGCTCACCACGGGCGGGACCCTATGGCTACACCTTC; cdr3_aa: CASSPRAGPYGYTF
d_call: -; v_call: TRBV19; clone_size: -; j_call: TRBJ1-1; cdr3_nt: TGTGCCAGTATTTCGGGGGCGGGAGGCCGGCCTGAAGCTTTCTTT; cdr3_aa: CASISGAGGRPEAFF
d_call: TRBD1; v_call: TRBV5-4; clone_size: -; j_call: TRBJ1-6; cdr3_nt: TGTGCCAGCAGCGCCAGACAGGGGGCAATTCATTCACCCCTCCACTTT; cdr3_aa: CASSARQGAIHSPLHF
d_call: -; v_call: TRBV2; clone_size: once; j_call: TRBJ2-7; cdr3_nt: TGTGCCAGCAGTACCCAGACGGGGTGGGAGCAGTACTTC; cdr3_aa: CASSTQTGWEQYF
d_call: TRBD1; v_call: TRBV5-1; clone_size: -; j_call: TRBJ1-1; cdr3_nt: TGCGCCAGCAGCTTGGGGGCGACAGGGATGAGGACTGAAGCTTTCTTT; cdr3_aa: CASSLGATGMRTEAFF
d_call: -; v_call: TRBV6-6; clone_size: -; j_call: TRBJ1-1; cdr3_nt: TGTGCCAGCAGTTACTCATCAGACACTGAAGCTTTCTTT; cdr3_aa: CASSYSSDTEAFF
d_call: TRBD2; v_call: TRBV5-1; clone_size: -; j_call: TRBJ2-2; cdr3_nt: TGCGCCAGCAGCTTCAGACTAGCGGGAGACACCGGGGAGCTGTTTTTT; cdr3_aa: CASSFRLAGDTGELFF
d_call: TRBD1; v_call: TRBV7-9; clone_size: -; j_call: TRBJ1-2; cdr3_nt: TGTGCCAGCAGCCCTGGGACAGGGGACAACACCTTC; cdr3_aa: CASSPGTGDNTF
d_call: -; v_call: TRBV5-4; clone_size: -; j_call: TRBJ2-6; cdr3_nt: TGTGCCAGCAGCTTGGGACAGCCTTTCTCTGGGGCCAACGTCCTGACTTTC; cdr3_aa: CASSLGQPFSGANVLTF
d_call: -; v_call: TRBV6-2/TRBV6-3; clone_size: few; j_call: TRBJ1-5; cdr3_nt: TGTGCCAGCAGCCTCGACAGCTACCCCGAACAGCCCCAGCATTTT; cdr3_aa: CASSLDSYPEQPQHF
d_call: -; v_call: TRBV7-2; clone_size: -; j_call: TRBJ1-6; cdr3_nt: TGTGCCAGCAGCCCATCAAATTCACCCCTCCACTTT; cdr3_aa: CASSPSNSPLHF
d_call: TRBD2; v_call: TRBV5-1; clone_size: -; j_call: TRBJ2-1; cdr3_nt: TGCGCCAGCAGCTTCAACGAAGCGGGAGTCCCCAATGAGCAGTTCTTC; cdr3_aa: CASSFNEAGVPNEQFF
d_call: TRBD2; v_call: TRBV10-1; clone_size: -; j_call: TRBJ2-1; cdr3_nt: TGCGCCAGCTCCGGCGGGGGGGCGTATAATGAGCAGTTCTTC; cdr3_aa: CASSGGGAYNEQFF
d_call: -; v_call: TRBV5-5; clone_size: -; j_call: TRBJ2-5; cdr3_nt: TGTGCCAGCAGCTTGTACGGGCAAGAGACCCAGTACTTC; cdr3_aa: CASSLYGQETQYF
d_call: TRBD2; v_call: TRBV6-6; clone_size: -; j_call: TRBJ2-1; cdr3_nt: TGTGCCAGCAGTTGGGGCAATAGCGGGAGTGGGAATGAGCAGTTCTTC; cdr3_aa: CASSWGNSGSGNEQFF
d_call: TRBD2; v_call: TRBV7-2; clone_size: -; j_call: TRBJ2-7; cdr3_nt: TGTGCCAGCAGCCCACGACTAGCGGGGAACTCCTACGAGCAGTACTTC; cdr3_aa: CASSPRLAGNSYEQYF
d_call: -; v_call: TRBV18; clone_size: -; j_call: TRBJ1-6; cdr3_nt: TGTGCCAGCTCACCAAGCAGGACGGGATATAATTCACCCCTCCACTTT; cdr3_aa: CASSPSRTGYNSPLHF
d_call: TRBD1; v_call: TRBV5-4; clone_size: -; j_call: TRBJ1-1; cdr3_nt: TGTGCCAGCAGCTTGGACAGGGGGCGCGTAGAGGGTGAAGCTTTCTTT; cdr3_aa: CASSLDRGRVEGEAFF
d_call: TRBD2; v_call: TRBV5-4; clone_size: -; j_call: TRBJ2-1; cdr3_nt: TGTGCCAGCAGCTTGTCAGCGGGAGGACTCAAGAGCTCCTACAATGAGCAGTTCTTC; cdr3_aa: CASSLSAGGLKSSYNEQFF
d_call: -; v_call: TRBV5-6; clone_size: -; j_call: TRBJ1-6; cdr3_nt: TGTGCCAGCAGCTCTAAAAATTCACCCCTCCACTTT; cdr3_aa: CASSSKNSPLHF
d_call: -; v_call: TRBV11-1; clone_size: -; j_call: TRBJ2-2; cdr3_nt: TGTGCCTGCCACTCTGGAGGGGAGAGCACCGGGGAGCTGTTTTTT; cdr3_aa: CACHSGGESTGELFF
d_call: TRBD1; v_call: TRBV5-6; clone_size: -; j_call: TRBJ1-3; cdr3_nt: TGTGCCAGCAGCGGGATACAGGGGACTGGAAACACCATATATTTT; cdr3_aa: CASSGIQGTGNTIYF
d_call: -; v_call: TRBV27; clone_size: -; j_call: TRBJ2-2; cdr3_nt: TGTGCCAGCAGTTTAAACAGGAACACCGGGGAGCTGTTTTTT; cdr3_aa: CASSLNRNTGELFF
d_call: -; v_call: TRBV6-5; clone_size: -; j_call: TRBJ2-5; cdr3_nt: TGTGCCAGCAGTTATCAGGGTGTTGAGACCCAGTACTTC; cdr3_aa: CASSYQGVETQYF